The 21 T cell receptor beta chains below were found in one sample sequenced in a study of T cells in Graves' hyperthyroidism and ophthalmopathy. Using RNA transcripts as the source, TCR beta CDR3 regions were amplified. Primed by the HTBI set, a first-round RT-PCR was run on the TCR CDR3. TCRdb used MiXCR to reprocess the multiplex PCR reads, holding one entry per CDR3 protein. The sample carries a few hundred thousand distinct CDR3 sequences, about a fifth recorded once. Input material: blood. These receptors were collected from a man aged 18 to 30 with Graves' ophthalmopathy.

This clonotype appeared many times. The V gene is TRBV27, the J gene TRBJ1-1; D uncertain. The V and J ends lost 4 bases and 5 bases respectively, with 5 bases between them. The CDR3 extends over 11 amino acids. The germline V gene encodes CDR1 MNHEY and CDR2 SMNVEV (reference sequence). The CDR3 region is CASSWGTEAFF. The CDR3 DNA reads TGTGCCAGCAGTTGGGGAACTGAAGCTTTCTTT.

This clonotype was found many times. The gene calls are TRBV6-1 and TRBJ1-5; possibly TRBD1 for D (6 bases). V dropped 2 bases and J dropped 6 bases, with 20 bases sitting between them. Germline CDR1 MNHNS, CDR2 SASEGT. The CDR3 is made up of 17 amino acids. The CDR3 protein is CASSEPTGIKGGQPQHF. CDR3 bases: TGTGCCAGCAGTGAACCGACAGGAATTAAGGGAGGTCAGCCCCAGCATTTT.

This clonotype has just a few counts. The CDR3 DNA reads as TGTGCCAGCAGCGACCATAGTGGGTCCAAAAACATTCAGTACTTC. Amino acid sequence: CASSDHSGSKNIQYF. The chain recombines TRBV5-8 with TRBJ2-4; no reliable D call. Trimming removed 4 bases from V and 2 bases from J, with 13 bases in between. Germline V lookup: CDR1 SGHTS, CDR2 YDEGEE. The CDR3 extends over 15 amino acids.

In its sample, this clonotype was seen many times. This chain connects TRBV6-2 or TRBV6-3 to TRBJ1-1; D unclear. The CDR3 has 15 residues. V was trimmed by 4 bases and J by 2 bases, leaving 14 bases between them. The V gene's germline CDR1 is MNHEY and CDR2 SVGEGT. The CDR3 protein is CASSLYTPHNTEAFF. The CDR3 region has the DNA TGTGCCAGCAGTTTATACACCCCCCATAACACTGAAGCTTTCTTT.

This clonotype occurred many times. The chain links TRBV5-1 to TRBJ2-3; 11 bases are shared with TRBD2. CDR3 size: 17 residues. Per the germline V gene, CDR1 is SGHRS and CDR2 is YFSETQ. V was pared by 4 bases and J by 2 bases, with 9 bases of the junction left unmatched. CDR3 protein: CASSRSSGGYDTDTQYF. CDR3 bases: TGCGCCAGCAGCCGATCTAGCGGGGGGTATGACACAGATACGCAGTATTTT.

This chain connects TRBV9 to TRBJ1-2; the match to TRBD1 covers 12 bases. Trimming removed 6 bases from V and 4 bases from J; junction bases left unmatched: 4. CDR3 length: 14 amino acids. CDR1 and CDR2 (germline): SGDLS, YYNGEE. For the CDR3, the DNA is TGTGCCAGCACCGGGACAGGGGGCGGCTATGGCTACACCTTC. It translates to CASTGTGGGYGYTF. Looking up the rest from reference TRBV9 and TRBJ1-2 gives the full variable domain: DSGVTQTPKHLITATGQRVTLRCSPRSGDLSVYWYQQSLDQGLQFLIQYYNGEERAKGNILERFSAQQFPDLHSELNLSSLELGDSALYFCASTGTGGGYGYTFGSGTRLTVV.

This clonotype was observed at least ten times. The chain employs TRBV6-1 and TRBJ1-2, with a weak D call TRBD1 (6 bases). With 7 bases removed from V and 4 bases from J, the gap between germline ends came to 22 bases. This CDR3 is built from 16 residues. Germline V CDR1 and CDR2: MNHNS, SASEGT. CDR3 sequence: CASTWALEGDGYGYTF. CDR3 coding DNA: TGTGCCAGCACCTGGGCCCTGGAGGGGGACGGCTATGGCTACACCTTC.

This CDR3 reads CASGKPPKETQYF. The DNA for the CDR3 is TGTGCCAGTGGGAAACCACCTAAAGAGACCCAGTACTTC. V and J are TRBV28 and TRBJ2-5; D unresolved. The germline CDR1 and CDR2 sequences are MDHEN and SYDVKM. The CDR3 is made up of 13 amino acids. The V and J ends lost 9 bases and 3 bases respectively, with 14 bases between them.

The table lists this clonotype with many counts. The chain combines TRBV6-1 with TRBJ1-2; D not certain. V lost 2 bases and J lost 3, with 10 bases in between. CDR3 length: 14 amino acids. Germline CDR1 is MNHNS and CDR2 is SASEGT. This CDR3 reads CASSENRFDYGYTF. CDR3 bases: TGTGCCAGCAGTGAAAATCGTTTCGACTATGGCTACACCTTC.

The V gene is TRBV19, the J gene TRBJ2-7; D is unclear. The CDR3 has 14 amino acids. The germline gives CDR1 LNHDA, CDR2 SQIVND (reference sequence). V shed 3 bases and J shed 0 bases, with 9 bases lying between them. The CDR3, as DNA: TGTGCCAGTAGTATGAGCCCCAGCTCCTACGAGCAGTACTTC. Translating gives CASSMSPSSYEQYF.

This clonotype was recorded once. The J gene is TRBJ2-3, the V gene TRBV12-3 or TRBV12-4; 7 nucleotides match TRBD2. The CDR3 runs 15 residues. Trimming removed 3 bases from V and 2 bases from J; junction bases left unmatched: 5. CDR3 region: CASSFRGEFTDTQYF. As DNA, the CDR3 is TGTGCCAGCAGTTTTCGGGGGGAATTCACAGATACGCAGTATTTT.

This clonotype was detected many times. The rearrangement uses TRBV12-3 or TRBV12-4 and TRBJ1-2; D not certain. This CDR3 is 18 amino acids long. Between the trimmed V and J ends, which lost 2 bases and 3 bases, there was a span of 22 bases. The CDR3 protein is CASSLRLDGHTGDYGYTF. The CDR3 coding sequence is TGTGCCAGCAGTTTAAGGCTCGATGGGCACACCGGGGACTATGGCTACACCTTC.

This chain connects TRBV9 to TRBJ2-1, with D uncertain. The CDR3 contains 13 residues. The germline CDR1 and CDR2 sequences are SGDLS and YYNGEE. Deletions cut 0 bases from V and 2 bases from J, with 3 bases between. The CDR3 loop is CASSVEPYNEQFF. In DNA form, the CDR3 reads TGTGCCAGCAGCGTAGAACCCTACAATGAGCAGTTCTTC.

This clonotype was counted ten times or more. V gene TRBV11-2 combines with J gene TRBJ2-5; 9 nucleotides align to TRBD1. Looked up from germline, CDR1 is SGHAT and CDR2 is FQNNGV. The V gene end was trimmed by 5 bases and the J gene end by 7 bases; junction bases not matched to a gene: 8. This CDR3 is 14 amino acids long. The CDR3, as DNA: TGTGCCAGCAGCGAACAGGGGGCAGGGGGGACCCAGTACTTC. This encodes CASSEQGAGGTQYF.

A few counts support this clonotype. The chain is built from TRBV7-2 and TRBJ1-5, with unresolved D. The CDR3 loop spans 16 amino acids. Germline V lookup: CDR1 SGHTA, CDR2 FQGNSA. V lost 5 bases to trimming and J lost 0 bases, with 14 bases between them. CDR3 region: CASSHGRLFSNQPQHF. CDR3 bases: TGTGCCAGCAGCCATGGCCGTCTCTTTAGCAATCAGCCCCAGCATTTT. The full variable domain, rest sourced from reference TRBV7-2 and TRBJ1-5, is GAGVSQSPSNKVTEKGKDVELRCDPISGHTALYWYRQSLGQGLEFLIYFQGNSAPDKSGLPSDRFSAERTGGSVSTLTIQRTQQEDSAVYLCASSHGRLFSNQPQHFGDGTRLSIL.

A few counts support this clonotype. The chain carries TRBV20-1 and TRBJ2-2; weak D call: TRBD1 (5 bases). CDR1 and CDR2 (germline): DFQATT, SNEGSKA (reference sequence). Trimming took off 1 base at V and 1 base at J, with 10 bases between the two ends. The CDR3 is 15 residues long. The CDR3 is CSARGRDLNTGELFF. The CDR3 coding sequence is TGCAGTGCTAGAGGCAGGGATCTGAACACCGGGGAGCTGTTTTTT.

This clonotype was found many times. The chain uses TRBV27 and TRBJ1-6; no clear D gene. This CDR3 has 14 amino acids. Germline V gene data show CDR1 as MNHEY and CDR2 as SMNVEV (reference sequence). The V end lost 4 bases, the J end lost 9 bases, and 13 bases lay between the germline ends. Here the CDR3 reads CASSYSGEGSPLHF. In DNA form, the CDR3 reads TGTGCCAGCAGTTATTCAGGAGAGGGTTCACCCCTCCACTTT.

In its sample, this clonotype was seen many times. This chain connects TRBV5-1 to TRBJ2-5; 7 bases match TRBD2. In germline, CDR1 is SGHRS, CDR2 YFSETQ. The CDR3 runs 13 residues. V shed 4 bases, J shed 3 bases, and the junction held 3 bases outside the gene matches. The CDR3, as DNA: TGCGCCAGCAGCCCAGGGACTAAAGAGACCCAGTACTTC. Its translation is CASSPGTKETQYF. Full variable domain (missing parts from reference TRBV5-1 and TRBJ2-5): KAGVTQTPRYLIKTRGQQVTLSCSPISGHRSVSWYQQTPGQGLQFLFEYFSETQRNKGNFPGRFSGRQFSNSRSEMNVSTLELGDSALYLCASSPGTKETQYFGPGTRLLVL.

This clonotype was found many times. The rearrangement uses TRBV11-2 and TRBJ2-5; D is possibly TRBD1 or TRBD2 (7 bases each). Per germline, CDR1 SGHAT and CDR2 FQNNGV. Trimming removed 5 bases at V and 5 bases at J, with 15 bases between. This CDR3 comprises 14 residues. The DNA for the CDR3 is TGTGCCAGCAGCCCTCAGGGGGAGGGGGAGACCCAGTACTTC. Protein sequence: CASSPQGEGETQYF.

At least ten counts were recorded for this clonotype. The V gene is TRBV2, the J gene TRBJ2-3; D is unclear. The germline gives CDR1 SNHLY, CDR2 FYNNEI. V was pared by 7 bases and J by 4 bases, with 9 bases between. The CDR3 extends over 12 amino acids. The CDR3 protein is CASTMVPDTQYF. CDR3 DNA: TGTGCCAGCACCATGGTACCAGATACGCAGTATTTT.

This clonotype was detected only a few times. The chain employs TRBV3-1 and TRBJ2-5, with unresolved D. The CDR3 has 13 residues. V was pared by 0 bases and J by 10 bases, with 12 bases between. CDR1 is LGHDT and CDR2 is YNNKEL in the germline V gene (reference sequence). CDR3: CASSQDGKGFQYF. In DNA, the CDR3 is TGTGCCAGCAGCCAAGATGGAAAGGGTTTCCAGTACTTC.